The sequence of this T cell receptor beta chain was determined in a study of T cell repertoires in cytomegalovirus infection. Germline loops: CDR1 LNHDA, CDR2 SQIVND (reference sequence). V lost 2 bases and J lost 3, with 8 bases in between. There are 13 residues in the CDR3. TCRdb called the reads again in MiXCR, with one record for every CDR3 protein. Of some 160,000 distinct CDR3 sequences in the sample, 17% are singletons; the top ten hold over 15%. This clonotype has only a few counts. V gene TRBV19 combines with J gene TRBJ2-7; no clear D. Sequencing used CD8+ T cells from PBMCs. The sequence was collected from a human donor in good health (CMV status not recorded). Some clones in this sample may be carry-over from other donors' samples. Here the CDR3 reads CASSITTNYEQYF. In nucleotides, the CDR3 is TGTGCCAGTAGTATAACGACCAACTACGAGCAGTACTTC.